This paragraph reports one T cell receptor beta chain. The sample belongs to a study of blood T cell repertoires in COVID-19. Per germline, CDR1 SGHKS and CDR2 YYEKEE (reference sequence). Trimming at V came to 4 bases and at J to 1 base, leaving 4 bases not matched to a gene. The CDR3 is 14 residues long. Generated by immunoSEQ multiplex PCR, the TCRdb table keeps only in-frame clones and is missing some. The data show 150,000 or so clones, 81% seen once. This sequence was found in a human donor with acute or convalescent COVID-19. The donor label of this sample is uncertain. Sequenced: peripheral blood. This rearrangement joins TRBV5-5 to TRBJ1-1; 7 bases are a match to TRBD1. CDR3 nucleotides: TGTGCCAGCAGCCTAAGACAGGGGAACACTGAAGCTTTCTTT. This sequence encodes CASSLRQGNTEAFF.